Listed here are 6 T cell receptor beta chains from one sample, sequenced in a study of CD8 T cells in ankylosing spondylitis. Each CDR3 protein gets one entry after TCRdb re-called the 5' RACE reads with MiXCR. The data show some 220,000 distinct CDR3 sequences, roughly 6.6% seen once. Findings and limits, study-wide: It appeared that ankylosing spondylitis blood was characterized by a TCR beta motif of several highly homologous variants.

For these receptors, no antigen is known. Sequencing was performed on blood, either unsorted or a sorted T cell fraction (not recorded which). Source of these receptors: a male donor with ankylosing spondylitis.

In its sample, this clonotype was seen many times. This rearrangement joins TRBV7-9 to TRBJ2-7; D may be TRBD2 (7 bases). The CDR3 totals 17 residues. Germline V gene lookup returns CDR1 SEHNR and CDR2 FQNEAQ (reference sequence). V lost 5 bases and J 5 bases, leaving 25 bases between the germline ends. The DNA for the CDR3 is TGTGCCAGCAGCCATGGGGTGCGGGGGCGCGTCATAAACGAGCAGTACTTC. Its protein is CASSHGVRGRVINEQYF.

This clonotype was observed at least ten times. The chain joins TRBV10-3 to TRBJ2-3; D is unclear. This CDR3 is 13 amino acids long. CDR1 is ENHRY and CDR2 is SYGVKD in the germline V gene. V lost 0 bases, J lost 3 bases, and 4 bases lay in between. Here the CDR3 DNA reads TGTGCCATCAGTGAGTCAATAACAGATACGCAGTATTTT. Translated: CAISESITDTQYF.

The table lists this clonotype with many counts. The chain combines TRBV7-9 with TRBJ2-5; 12 nucleotides match TRBD2. CDR3 size: 14 residues. Germline CDR1 and CDR2: SEHNR and FQNEAQ (reference sequence). The J segment lost 2 bases and the V segment lost 6 bases, leaving 1 base of the junction unmatched. The CDR3 DNA is TGTGCCAGCAGTGGACTAGCGGGGCAAGAGACCCAGTACTTC. Amino acids: CASSGLAGQETQYF.

The sample holds many counts of this clonotype. The CDR3 nucleotides are TGTGCCAGCTACCGGGCTGGCTACGAGCAGTACTTC. Protein product: CASYRAGYEQYF. This chain connects TRBV2 to TRBJ2-7; D is uncertain. Germline CDR1 is SNHLY and CDR2 is FYNNEI. The V end lost 8 bases, the J end lost 3 bases, and 11 bases lay between the germline ends. The CDR3 spans 12 residues.

This clonotype was detected many times. In nucleotides, the CDR3 is TGTGCCAGCCCCAAGGGGGCGGGGGGCCCCAGCTCCTACAATGAGCAGTTCTTC. This gives the protein CASPKGAGGPSSYNEQFF. This rearrangement joins TRBV11-1 to TRBJ2-1, with D possibly being TRBD2 (8 bases). The CDR3 has 18 residues. The V end lost 8 bases, the J end lost 0 bases, and 23 bases lay between the germline ends. Germline V lookup: CDR1 SGHAT, CDR2 FQDESV (reference sequence). Together with reference TRBV11-1 and TRBJ2-1, the CDR3 gives the full variable domain: EAEVAQSPRYKITEKSQAVAFWCDPISGHATLYWYRQILGQGPELLVQFQDESVVDDSQLPKDRFSAERLKGVDSTLKIQPAELGDSAMYLCASPKGAGGPSSYNEQFFGPGTRLTVL.

This clonotype showed up many times. V gene TRBV7-2 combines with J gene TRBJ1-2; perhaps TRBD1 as D (6 bases). The V gene lost 1 base and the J gene lost 5 bases, with 17 bases spanning the gap. The germline V gene has CDR1 SGHTA and CDR2 FQGNSA. The CDR3 sequence is 16 residues long. The CDR3 bases are TGTGCCAGCAGCTTAGTTCGGGGGGCGGTGGGATATGGCTACACCTTC. Translating gives CASSLVRGAVGYGYTF. The variable domain in full, with the rest retrieved from reference TRBV7-2 and TRBJ1-2, is GAGVSQSPSNKVTEKGKDVELRCDPISGHTALYWYRQSLGQGLEFLIYFQGNSAPDKSGLPSDRFSAERTGGSVSTLTIQRTQQEDSAVYLCASSLVRGAVGYGYTFGSGTRLTVV.